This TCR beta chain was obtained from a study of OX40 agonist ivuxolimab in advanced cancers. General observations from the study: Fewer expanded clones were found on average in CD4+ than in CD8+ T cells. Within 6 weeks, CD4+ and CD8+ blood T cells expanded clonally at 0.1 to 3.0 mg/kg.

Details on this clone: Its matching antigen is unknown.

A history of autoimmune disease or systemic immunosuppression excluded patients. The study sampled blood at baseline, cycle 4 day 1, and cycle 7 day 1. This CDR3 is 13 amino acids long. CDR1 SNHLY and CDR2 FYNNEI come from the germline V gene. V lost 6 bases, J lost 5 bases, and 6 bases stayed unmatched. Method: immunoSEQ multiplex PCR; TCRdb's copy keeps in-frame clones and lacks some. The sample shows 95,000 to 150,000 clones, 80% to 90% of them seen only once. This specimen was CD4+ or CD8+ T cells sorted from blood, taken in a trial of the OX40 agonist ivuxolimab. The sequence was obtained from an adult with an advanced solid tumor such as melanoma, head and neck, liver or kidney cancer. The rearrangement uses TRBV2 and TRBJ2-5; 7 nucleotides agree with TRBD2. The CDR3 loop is CASRLVGGETQYF. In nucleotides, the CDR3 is TGTGCCAGCAGGCTAGTGGGAGGGGAGACCCAGTACTTC.